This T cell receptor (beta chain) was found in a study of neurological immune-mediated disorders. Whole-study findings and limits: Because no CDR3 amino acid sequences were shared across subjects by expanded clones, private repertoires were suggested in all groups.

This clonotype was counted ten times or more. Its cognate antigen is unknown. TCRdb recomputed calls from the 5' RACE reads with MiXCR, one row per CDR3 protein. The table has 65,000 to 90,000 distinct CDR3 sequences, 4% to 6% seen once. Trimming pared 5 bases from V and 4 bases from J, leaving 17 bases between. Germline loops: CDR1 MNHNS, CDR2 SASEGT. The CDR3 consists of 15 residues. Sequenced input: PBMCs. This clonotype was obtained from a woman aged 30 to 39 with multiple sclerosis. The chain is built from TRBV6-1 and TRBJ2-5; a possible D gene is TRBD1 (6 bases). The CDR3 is CASSRDTSRGETQYF. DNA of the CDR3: TGTGCCAGCAGTCGGGACACTTCTAGGGGAGAGACCCAGTACTTC.